This entry concerns a single TCR beta chain. The data were taken from a study of cytomegalovirus exposure and HLA in healthy donors. The PCR had 60 Vbeta and 13 Jbeta primers. Clones were read by immunoSEQ multiplex PCR, and TCRdb kept only the in-frame ones, dropping some. The sample records some 140,000 clones, 55% to 80% being singletons. The CDR3 runs 13 residues. The V segment lost 7 bases and the J segment 4 bases; nucleotides outside the gene matches: 6. Looked up from germline, CDR1 is SGHTA and CDR2 is FQGNSA. The TCR sequence derives from a woman in her 40s in good health and CMV-seronegative. Sequenced sample: PBMCs. The chain uses TRBV7-2 and TRBJ1-1; 7 bases agree with TRBD1. In DNA form, the CDR3 reads TGTGCCAGCAACCCGACAGGGAGCACTGAAGCTTTCTTT. This codes for CASNPTGSTEAFF.